What follows are 4 T cell receptor beta chains derived from one specimen sequenced in a study of vaccination and CD4 T cells after COVID-19. Their recognized antigens are unknown. Cultured CD4+ T cell DNA underwent sequencing with the Oncomine TCR Beta short-read assay. TCRdb passed the PCR reads through MiXCR, listing each CDR3 protein once. The table lists about 12,000 distinct CDR3 sequences, 45% to 60% of them singletons. Noted treatment: roughly 11-day PBMC culture with coronavirus spike peptide pools or control peptides (ViraFEST assay). The sample consisted of CD4+ T cells from blood, cultured in vitro. The receptors come from a human donor who had recovered from COVID-19.

This clonotype was seen a few times. The rearrangement uses TRBV27 and TRBJ2-1, with D maybe TRBD2 (5 bases). Germline V gene lookup returns CDR1 MNHEY and CDR2 SMNVEV (reference sequence). The germline V and J ends were trimmed by 3 bases and 7 bases, with 13 bases remaining between them. The CDR3 sequence is 14 residues long. CDR3 residues: CASSFQASGNEQFF. DNA of the CDR3: TGTGCCAGCAGTTTTCAGGCCTCGGGGAATGAGCAGTTCTTC.

This chain links TRBV7-2 with TRBJ2-7; 9 bases are shared with TRBD1. Germline V gene data show CDR1 as SGHTA and CDR2 as FQGNSA. This CDR3 has 15 amino acids. With 4 bases clipped from V and 3 bases from J, the junction kept 7 bases outside the gene matches. CDR3 in amino acids: CASSYTGQGRYEQYF. CDR3 nucleotides: TGTGCCAGCAGCTACACGGGACAGGGCCGCTACGAGCAGTACTTC.

The chain employs TRBV19 and TRBJ1-2, with TRBD1 as a possible D gene (5 bases). Germline V gene sequence: CDR1 LNHDA, CDR2 SQIVND (reference sequence). Trimming removed 6 bases at V and 4 bases at J, with 9 bases between. The CDR3 totals 12 residues. CDR3 loop: CASRTDFYGYTF. The CDR3 DNA reads as TGTGCCAGTAGGACAGACTTCTATGGCTACACCTTC.

There are a few counts of this clonotype. The chain joins TRBV11-2 to TRBJ1-1, with D perhaps TRBD1 (6 bases). From germline, CDR1 is SGHAT and CDR2 FQNNGV. Trimming stripped 3 bases from V and 0 bases from J, with 11 bases between. The CDR3 has 15 residues. The CDR3 is CASSLGGLMNTEAFF. CDR3 nucleotides: TGTGCCAGCAGCTTGGGGGGCCTCATGAACACTGAAGCTTTCTTT. Full variable domain (missing parts from reference TRBV11-2 and TRBJ1-1): EAGVAQSPRYKIIEKRQSVAFWCNPISGHATLYWYQQILGQGPKLLIQFQNNGVVDDSQLPKDRFSAERLKGVDSTLKIQPAKLEDSAVYLCASSLGGLMNTEAFFGQGTRLTVV.